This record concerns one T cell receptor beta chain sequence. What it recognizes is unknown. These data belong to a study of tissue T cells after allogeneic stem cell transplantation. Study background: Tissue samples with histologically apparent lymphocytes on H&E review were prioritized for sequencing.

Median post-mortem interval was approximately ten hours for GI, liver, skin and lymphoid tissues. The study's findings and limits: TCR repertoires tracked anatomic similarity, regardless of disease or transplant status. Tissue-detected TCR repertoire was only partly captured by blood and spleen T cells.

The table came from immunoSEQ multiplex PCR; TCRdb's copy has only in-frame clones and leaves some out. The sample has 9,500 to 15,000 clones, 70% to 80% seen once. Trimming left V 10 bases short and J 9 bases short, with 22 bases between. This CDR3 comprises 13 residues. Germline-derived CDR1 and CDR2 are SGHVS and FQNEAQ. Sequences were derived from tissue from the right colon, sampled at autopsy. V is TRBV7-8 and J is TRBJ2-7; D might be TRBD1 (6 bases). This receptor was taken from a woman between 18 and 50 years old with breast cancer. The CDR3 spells CAIHKQGLTRQYF. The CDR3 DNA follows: TGTGCCATCCATAAACAGGGCTTGACAAGGCAGTACTTC. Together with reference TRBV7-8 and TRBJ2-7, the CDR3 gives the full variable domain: GAGVSQSPRYKVAKRGQDVALRCDPISGHVSLFWYQQALGQGPEFLTYFQNEAQLDKSGLPSDRFFAERPEGSVSTLKIQRTQQEDSAVYLCAIHKQGLTRQYFGPGTRLTVT.